This T cell receptor beta chain was sequenced during a study of blood T cell repertoires in COVID-19. Looking at the study overall: Sources were T cells, B-cell-depleted T cells, or PBMCs; the material itself was cDNA or gDNA.

Only in-frame clones appear in the TCRdb table, and some are missing; sequencing was by immunoSEQ multiplex PCR. The sample includes about 120,000 clones, over 75% of them seen just once. With V trimmed by 1 base and J by 3 bases, 4 bases remained unmatched. In germline, CDR1 is GTSNPN, CDR2 SVGIG (reference sequence). The CDR3 is 16 residues long. V is TRBV30 and J is TRBJ2-3, with TRBD2 matching over 13 bases. This TCR was recovered from a woman in her seventies with acute or convalescent COVID-19. Specimen: peripheral blood. The CDR3 is CAWSAGTSGVTDTQYF. The DNA for the CDR3 is TGTGCCTGGAGTGCCGGGACTAGCGGGGTAACAGATACGCAGTATTTT. Drawing the rest from reference TRBV30 and TRBJ2-3, the complete variable domain is SQTIHQWPATLVQPVGSPLSLECTVEGTSNPNLYWYRQAAGRGLQLLFYSVGIGQISSEVPQNLSASRPQDRQFILSSKKLLLSDSGFYLCAWSAGTSGVTDTQYFGPGTRLTVL.